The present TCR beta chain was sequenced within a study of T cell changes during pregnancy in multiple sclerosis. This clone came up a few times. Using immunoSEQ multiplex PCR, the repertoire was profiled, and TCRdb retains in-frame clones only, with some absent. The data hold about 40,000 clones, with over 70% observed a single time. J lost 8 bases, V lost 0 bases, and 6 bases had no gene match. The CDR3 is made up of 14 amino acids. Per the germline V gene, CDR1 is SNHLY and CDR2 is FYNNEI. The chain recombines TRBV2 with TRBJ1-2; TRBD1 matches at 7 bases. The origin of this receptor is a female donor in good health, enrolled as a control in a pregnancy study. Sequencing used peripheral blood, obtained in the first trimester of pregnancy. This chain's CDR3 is CASSEARTGAGYTF. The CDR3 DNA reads TGTGCCAGCAGTGAAGCAAGGACAGGCGCCGGCTACACCTTC.